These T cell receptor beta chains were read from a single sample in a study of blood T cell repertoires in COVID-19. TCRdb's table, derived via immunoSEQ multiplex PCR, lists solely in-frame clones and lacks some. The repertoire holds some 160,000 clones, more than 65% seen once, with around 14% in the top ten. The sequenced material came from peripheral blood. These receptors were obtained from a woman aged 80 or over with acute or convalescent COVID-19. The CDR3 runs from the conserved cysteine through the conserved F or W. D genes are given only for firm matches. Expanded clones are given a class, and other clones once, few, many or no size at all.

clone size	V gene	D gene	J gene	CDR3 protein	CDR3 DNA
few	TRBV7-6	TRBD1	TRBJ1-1	CASSLARQGPNTEAFF	TGTGCCAGCAGCTTAGCTAGACAGGGGCCGAACACTGAAGCTTTCTTT
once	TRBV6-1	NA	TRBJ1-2	CASSEGGGNYGYTF	TGTGCCAGCAGTGAGGGCGGCGGGAACTATGGCTACACCTTC
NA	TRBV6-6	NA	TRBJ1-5	CACTMGREGQPQHF	TGTGCCTGCACTATGGGTAGGGAGGGTCAGCCCCAGCATTTT
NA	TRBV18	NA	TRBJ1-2	CASSPPQGIYGYTF	TGTGCCAGCTCACCACCGCAGGGAATTTATGGCTACACCTTC
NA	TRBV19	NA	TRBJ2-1	CASSIRLAPFYNEQFF	TGTGCCAGTAGTATCCGTCTAGCTCCCTTTTACAATGAGCAGTTCTTC
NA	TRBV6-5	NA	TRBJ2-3	CASSYGGARGTDTQYF	TGTGCCAGCAGTTACGGGGGGGCAAGGGGGACAGATACGCAGTATTTT
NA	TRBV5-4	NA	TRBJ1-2	CASSLGGLAENGYTF	TGTGCCAGCAGCTTGGGGGGCTTGGCTGAGAATGGCTACACCTTC
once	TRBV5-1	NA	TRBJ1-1	CASSLAPTGGGTEAFF	TGCGCCAGCAGCTTGGCCCCGACGGGGGGCGGCACTGAAGCTTTCTTT
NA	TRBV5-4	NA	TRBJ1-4	CASSFGMSNEKLFF	TGTGCCAGCAGCTTCGGGATGTCTAATGAAAAACTGTTTTTT
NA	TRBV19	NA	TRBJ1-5	CASSTPGGGRNQPQHF	TGTGCCAGTAGTACCCCCGGGGGAGGGCGCAATCAGCCCCAGCATTTT
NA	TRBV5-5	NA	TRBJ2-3	CASSYEGGQVGDTQYF	TGTGCCAGCAGCTACGAAGGGGGTCAGGTGGGAGATACGCAGTATTTT
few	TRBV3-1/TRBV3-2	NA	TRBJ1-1	CASSQNRARTEAFF	TGTGCCAGCAGCCAAAACAGGGCTAGGACTGAAGCTTTCTTT
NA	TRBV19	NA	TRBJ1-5	CASTIGVYNQPQHF	TGTGCCAGTACCATAGGGGTGTACAATCAGCCCCAGCATTTT
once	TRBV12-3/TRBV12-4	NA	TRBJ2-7	CASSLQTSYEQYF	TGTGCCAGCAGTTTGCAGACAAGCTACGAGCAGTACTTC
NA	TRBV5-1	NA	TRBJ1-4	CASSLRDTDEKLFF	TGCGCCAGCAGCCTCCGGGACACTGATGAAAAACTGTTTTTT
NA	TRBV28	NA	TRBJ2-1	CASSLLQGSNEQFF	TGTGCCAGCAGTTTACTCCAGGGGAGCAATGAGCAGTTCTTC
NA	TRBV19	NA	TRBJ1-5	CASSSQAGINQPQHF	TGTGCCAGTAGCTCTCAGGCAGGGATCAATCAGCCCCAGCATTTT
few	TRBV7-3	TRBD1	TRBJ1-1	CASSVFPDREAFF	TGTGCCAGCAGCGTGTTTCCGGACAGGGAAGCTTTCTTT
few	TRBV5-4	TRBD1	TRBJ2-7	CASTGQGAYEQYF	TGTGCCAGTACGGGACAGGGGGCCTACGAGCAGTACTTC
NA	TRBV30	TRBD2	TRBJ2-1	CAWALAGASSYNEQFF	TGTGCCTGGGCTCTAGCGGGGGCCAGCTCCTACAATGAGCAGTTCTTC
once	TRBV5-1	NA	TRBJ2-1	CASSWARNEQFF	TGCGCCAGCAGCTGGGCTCGCAATGAGCAGTTCTTC
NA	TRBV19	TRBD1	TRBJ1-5	CASEPGTGPNQPQHF	TGTGCCAGTGAGCCCGGGACAGGTCCCAATCAGCCCCAGCATTTT
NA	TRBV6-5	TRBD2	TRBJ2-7	CASRGSGSLSGEQYF	TGTGCCAGCAGAGGCAGCGGGAGTCTCAGTGGCGAGCAGTACTTC
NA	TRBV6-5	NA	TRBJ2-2	CASKANLASGELFF	TGTGCCAGCAAGGCGAACCTAGCCTCCGGGGAGCTGTTTTTT
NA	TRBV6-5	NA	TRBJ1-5	CASSMQGYSNQPQHF	TGTGCCAGCAGTATGCAGGGGTATAGCAATCAGCCCCAGCATTTT
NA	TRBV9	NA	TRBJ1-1	CASSRGGSGVTEAFF	TGTGCCAGCAGCAGGGGTGGGTCGGGGGTCACTGAAGCTTTCTTT
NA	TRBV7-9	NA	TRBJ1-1	CASTQLGGVDEAFF	TGTGCCAGCACCCAGTTGGGGGGGGTGGATGAAGCTTTCTTT
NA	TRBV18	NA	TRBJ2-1	CASSPNRGIEGGNEQFF	TGTGCCAGCTCACCCAACCGAGGAATAGAGGGCGGCAATGAGCAGTTCTTC
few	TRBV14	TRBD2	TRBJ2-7	CASSQKMGGYHEQYF	TGTGCCAGCAGCCAAAAGATGGGGGGGTACCACGAGCAGTACTTC
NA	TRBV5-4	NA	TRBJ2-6	CASSPGHNSGANVLTF	TGTGCCAGCAGCCCGGGACACAACTCTGGGGCCAACGTCCTGACTTTC
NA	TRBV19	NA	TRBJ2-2	CASSPAGRQNTGELFF	TGTGCCAGTAGCCCCGCGGGACGGCAGAACACCGGGGAGCTGTTTTTT